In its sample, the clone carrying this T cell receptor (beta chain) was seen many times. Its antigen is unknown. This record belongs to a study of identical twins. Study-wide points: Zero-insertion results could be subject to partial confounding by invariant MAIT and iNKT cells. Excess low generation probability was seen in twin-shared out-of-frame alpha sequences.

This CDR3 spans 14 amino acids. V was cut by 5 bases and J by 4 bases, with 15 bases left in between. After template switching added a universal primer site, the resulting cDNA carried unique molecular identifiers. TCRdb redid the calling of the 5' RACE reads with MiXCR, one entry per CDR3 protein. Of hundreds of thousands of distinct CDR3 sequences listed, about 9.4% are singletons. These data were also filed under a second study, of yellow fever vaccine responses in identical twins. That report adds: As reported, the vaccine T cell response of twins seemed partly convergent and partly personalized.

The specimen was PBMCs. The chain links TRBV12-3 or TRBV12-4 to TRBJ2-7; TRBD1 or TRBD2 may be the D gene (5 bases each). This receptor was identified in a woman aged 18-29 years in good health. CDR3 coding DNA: TGTGCCAGCAGTCAAACCGGGACCTTATACGAGCAGTACTTC. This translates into CASSQTGTLYEQYF.